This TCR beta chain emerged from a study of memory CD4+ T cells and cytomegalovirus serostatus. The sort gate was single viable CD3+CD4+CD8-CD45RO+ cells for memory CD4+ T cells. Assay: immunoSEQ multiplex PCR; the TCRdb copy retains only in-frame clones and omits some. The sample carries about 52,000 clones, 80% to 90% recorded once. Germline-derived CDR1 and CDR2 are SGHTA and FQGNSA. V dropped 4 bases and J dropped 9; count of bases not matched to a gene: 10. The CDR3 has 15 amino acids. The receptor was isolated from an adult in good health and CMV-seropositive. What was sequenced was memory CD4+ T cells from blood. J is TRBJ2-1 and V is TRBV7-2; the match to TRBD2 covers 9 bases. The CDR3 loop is CASSSSASGVSEQFF. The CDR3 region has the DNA TGTGCCAGCAGCTCCAGCGCTAGCGGGGTGAGTGAGCAGTTCTTC.